This TCR beta chain was observed in a study of blood T cell repertoires in COVID-19. Overall study context: Collection of acute and convalescent COVID-19 samples took place in the United States, Italy and Spain. PBMCs, B-cell-depleted T cells, or T cells provided the cDNA or gDNA that made up the material.

This clone has only a few counts. CDR1 and CDR2 from the germline V gene are MNHEY and SVGAGI. V lost 6 bases to trimming and J lost 2 bases; unmatched junction nucleotides: 7. The CDR3 loop spans 15 amino acids. Authors' processing steps: Counts of nucleated cells, estimated from reference gene primer amplification, were obtained. Libraries were prepared by immunoSEQ multiplex PCR; TCRdb keeps only in-frame clonotypes and omits some of them. V, J and clone size reflect that table, while D and trimming were determined from the DNA. The sample consists of about 260,000 clones, roughly 80% of them appearing once.

The TCR was taken from a man aged 60-69 years with acute or convalescent COVID-19. The material sequenced was peripheral blood. The chain is built from TRBV6-5 and TRBJ2-7, with 10 bases matching TRBD2. The CDR3 sequence: CASSTWTSGAYEQYF. The CDR3, as DNA: TGTGCCAGCAGCACCTGGACTAGCGGCGCCTACGAGCAGTACTTC.